These T cell receptor beta chains were read from a single sample in a study of a mutant IDH1 vaccine in newly diagnosed glioma. Using immunoSEQ multiplex PCR, the repertoire was profiled, and TCRdb retains in-frame clones only, with some absent. This repertoire shows just over 65,000 clones, about 87% found once; its top ten account for about an eighth. These TCRs are of unknown antigen specificity. Material: PBMCs, obtained from a glioma patient whose treatment included an IDH1 peptide vaccine. All receptors come from a young man with glioma. Each CDR3 is given with its conserved first and last residue. A D gene is named only where the DNA matches it firmly. Rows give clone size only sometimes, using once, few, many, or a class for an expanded clone.

J | size | D | length | V | DNA | CDR3
TRBJ1-1 | . | . | 14 | TRBV27 | TGTGCCAGCTTCGCGGGTCAGGGGTTCACTGAAGCTTTCTTT | CASFAGQGFTEAFF
TRBJ1-2 | once | TRBD1 | 15 | TRBV5-4 | TGTGCCAGCAGCTCGACAGGGTTGGGGTTCTATGGCTACACCTTC | CASSSTGLGFYGYTF
TRBJ1-4 | . | . | 12 | TRBV19 | TGTGCCAGTAGCCCGAGAGAGGAAAAACTGTTTTTT | CASSPREEKLFF
TRBJ2-1 | . | . | 12 | TRBV6-1 | TGTGCCAACGCGGACAGTTACAATGAGCAGTTCTTC | CANADSYNEQFF
TRBJ1-2 | . | . | 13 | TRBV7-9 | TGTGCCAGCAGCTTACTCGGTGTCTATGGCTACACCTTC | CASSLLGVYGYTF
TRBJ1-2 | . | TRBD1 | 14 | TRBV5-1 | TGCGCCAGCAGGGGGACAGGGGCTAACTATGGCTACACCTTC | CASRGTGANYGYTF
TRBJ2-7 | . | TRBD2 | 14 | TRBV2 | TGTGCCAGCAGTGAAATAGGGGACTACTACGAGCAGTACTTC | CASSEIGDYYEQYF
TRBJ2-5 | . | TRBD1 | 14 | TRBV27 | TGTGCCAGCGCACCGGGACAGCGTAGGGAGACCCAGTACTTC | CASAPGQRRETQYF
TRBJ2-7 | . | TRBD1 | 14 | TRBV7-2 | TGTGCCAGCAGCCCCGGGACAGGGCCCTACGAGCAGTACTTC | CASSPGTGPYEQYF
TRBJ2-3 | . | . | 14 | TRBV19 | TGTGCCAGTAGTATGATCCCCCTCACAGATACGCAGTATTTT | CASSMIPLTDTQYF